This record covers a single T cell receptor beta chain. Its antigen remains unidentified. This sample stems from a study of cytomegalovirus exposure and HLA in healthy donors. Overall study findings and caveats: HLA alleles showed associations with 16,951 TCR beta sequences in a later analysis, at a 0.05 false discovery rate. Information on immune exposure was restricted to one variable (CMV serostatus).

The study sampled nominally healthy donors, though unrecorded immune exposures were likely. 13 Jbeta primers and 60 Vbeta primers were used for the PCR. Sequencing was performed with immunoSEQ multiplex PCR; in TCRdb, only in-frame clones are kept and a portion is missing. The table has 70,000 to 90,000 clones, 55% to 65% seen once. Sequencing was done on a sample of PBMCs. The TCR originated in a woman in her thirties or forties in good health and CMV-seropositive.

The CDR3 bases are TGTGCCAGCAGTTCGAGGGACAGGGGAACCGAGCAGTACTTC. This codes for CASSSRDRGTEQYF. The rearrangement links TRBV27 to TRBJ2-7; 10 bases agree with TRBD1. Germline V gives CDR1 MNHEY, CDR2 SMNVEV (reference sequence). The CDR3 covers 14 residues. The ends lost 4 bases at V and 6 bases at J; junction bases unmatched: 6.